The TCR beta chain described here comes from a study of blood T cells in healthy people across ages. At the level of the study: Template switching captured about one barcoded beta molecule per two T cells. Study-wide points: Changes seen in expanded clonotypes were possibly confounded by donor CMV status left unknown. Per-million-T-cell TCR beta diversity fell roughly linearly with age.

Then a second PCR, running about 6 to 12 cycles, was carried out with a sample-barcoded 5' primer and a J-beta primer mix. Per-sample output comprised a minimum of 2.5 million paired-end reads containing CDR3. A single record per CDR3 protein comes from TCRdb applying MiXCR to the 5' RACE reads. The profile shows roughly 1.4 million distinct CDR3 sequences, 45% to 70% of them singletons. On this clonotype itself: Its specificity is not known.

In germline, CDR1 is MNHEY, CDR2 SVGEGT. The CDR3 runs to 13 residues. The V and J ends lost 7 bases and 4 bases respectively, with 13 bases between them. Sequencing was performed on blood. The V gene is TRBV6-2 or TRBV6-3, the J gene TRBJ1-2; D might be TRBD1 (6 bases). The TCR comes from a man between 18 and 35 years old in good health. As DNA, the CDR3 is TGTGCCAGCAACGAACAGGGATCCTATGGCTACACCTTC. Protein sequence: CASNEQGSYGYTF.